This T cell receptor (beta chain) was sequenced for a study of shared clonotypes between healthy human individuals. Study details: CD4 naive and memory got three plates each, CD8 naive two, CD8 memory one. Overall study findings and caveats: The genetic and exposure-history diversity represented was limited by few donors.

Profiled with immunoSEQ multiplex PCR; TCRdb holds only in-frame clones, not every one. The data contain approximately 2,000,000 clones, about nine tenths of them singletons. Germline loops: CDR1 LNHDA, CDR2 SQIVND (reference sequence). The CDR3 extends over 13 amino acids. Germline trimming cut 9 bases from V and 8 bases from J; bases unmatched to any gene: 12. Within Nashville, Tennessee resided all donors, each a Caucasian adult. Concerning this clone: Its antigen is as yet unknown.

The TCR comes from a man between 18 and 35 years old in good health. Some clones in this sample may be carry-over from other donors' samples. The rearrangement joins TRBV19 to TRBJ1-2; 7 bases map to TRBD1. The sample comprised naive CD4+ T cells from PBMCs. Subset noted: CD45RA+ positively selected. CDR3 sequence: CASSHQTGRGYTF. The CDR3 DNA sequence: TGTGCCAGCTCCCACCAGACAGGGCGCGGCTACACCTTC. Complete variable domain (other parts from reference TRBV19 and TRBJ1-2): DGGITQSPKYLFRKEGQNVTLSCEQNLNHDAMYWYRQDPGQGLRLIYYSQIVNDFQKGDIAEGYSVSREKKESFPLTVTSAQKNPTAFYLCASSHQTGRGYTFGSGTRLTVV.